The T cell receptor beta chain under discussion was sequenced for a study of human T cells and chemical hapten exposure. This clonotype was counted many times. CDR3 length: 16 amino acids. V dropped 5 bases and J dropped 2; count of bases not matched to a gene: 9. Germline V gene data show CDR1 as SGHVS and CDR2 as FQNEAQ. Time point meaning: patch test 1, 2 weeks after DPC sensitization. Treatment described: therapeutic diphenylcyclopropenone sensitization with weekly scalp DPC. TCRdb recomputed calls from the RACE reads with MiXCR, one row per CDR3 protein. Of fewer than 400,000 distinct CDR3 sequences in the sample, around 6.9% are singletons; the top ten hold about 8%.

The rearrangement joins TRBV7-8 to TRBJ2-3; 8 bases are shared with TRBD2. The TCR comes from a woman in her late teens or twenties with alopecia areata. Some clones in this sample may be carry-over from other donors' samples. Sample: whole blood, taken in connection with sensitization to the hapten diphenylcyclopropenone (DPC). In nucleotides, the CDR3 is TGTGCCAGCAGCCCCCGGACTAGCCGCCACACAGATACGCAGTATTTT. Residues: CASSPRTSRHTDTQYF.